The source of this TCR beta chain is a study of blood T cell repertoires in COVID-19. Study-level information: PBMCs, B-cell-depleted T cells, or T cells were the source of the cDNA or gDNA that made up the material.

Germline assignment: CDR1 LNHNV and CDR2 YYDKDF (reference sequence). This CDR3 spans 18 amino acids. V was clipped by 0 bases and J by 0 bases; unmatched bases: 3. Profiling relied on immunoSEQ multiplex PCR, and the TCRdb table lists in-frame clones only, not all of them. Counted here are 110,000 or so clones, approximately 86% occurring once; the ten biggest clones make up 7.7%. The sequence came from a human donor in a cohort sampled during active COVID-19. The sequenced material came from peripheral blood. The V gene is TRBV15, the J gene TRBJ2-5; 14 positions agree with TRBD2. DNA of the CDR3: TGTGCCACCAGCAGAGACTTGGGACTAGCGGGGGACCAAGAGACCCAGTACTTC. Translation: CATSRDLGLAGDQETQYF.